Given below is one T cell receptor beta chain in context. No antigen is known for it. Using immunoSEQ multiplex PCR, the repertoire was profiled, and TCRdb retains in-frame clones only, with some absent. Of some 59,000 clones in the sample, roughly three quarters are singletons; the top ten hold 8% to 10%. This sample is part of a study of T cell clones after liver transplantation. Study observations and caveats: In most of the 8 subjects, circulating graft-donor-reactive CD4 TCRbeta sequences fell significantly after transplant.

The germline V gene encodes CDR1 MNHEY and CDR2 SVGAGI. The trim removed 5 bases at V and 8 bases at J, leaving 3 bases unmatched. The CDR3 consists of 13 residues. The specimen was CD4+ T cells from blood, collected at the 22-month timepoint. This clonotype originated in a human patient who received a liver transplant. Part of the T cells may come from the graft donor. The J gene is TRBJ1-4, the V gene TRBV6-5, with 9 bases matching TRBD1. CDR3 residues: CASSPGQGEKLFF. The CDR3 coding sequence is TGTGCCAGCAGTCCGGGACAGGGAGAAAAACTGTTTTTT.